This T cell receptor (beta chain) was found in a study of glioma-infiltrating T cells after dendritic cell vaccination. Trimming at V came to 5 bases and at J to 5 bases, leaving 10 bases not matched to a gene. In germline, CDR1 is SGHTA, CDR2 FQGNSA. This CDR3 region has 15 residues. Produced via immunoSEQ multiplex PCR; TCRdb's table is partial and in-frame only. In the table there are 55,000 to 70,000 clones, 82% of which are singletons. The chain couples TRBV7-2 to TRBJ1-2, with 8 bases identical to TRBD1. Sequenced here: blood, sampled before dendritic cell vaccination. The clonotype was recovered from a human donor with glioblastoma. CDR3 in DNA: TGTGCCAGCAGCCGGCCCGGAGGACAGGGTTATGGCTACACCTTC. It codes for CASSRPGGQGYGYTF.